The T cell receptor beta chain under discussion was sequenced for a study of blood T cells in healthy people across ages. Study results and limitations: Naive CD4+ cells and diversity were both higher in long-lived donors than in aged donors. Percentage of naive T cells showed a strong correlation with TCR beta diversity.

In germline, CDR1 is SGHTA, CDR2 FQGNSA. The CDR3 totals 15 residues. Unmatched junction bases numbered 9, after V lost 5 bases and J lost 2 bases. The second PCR ran roughly 6 to 11 cycles with a sample-barcoded 5' primer and J-beta primers. TCRdb called the 5' RACE reads again in MiXCR, with one record for every CDR3 protein. The repertoire has roughly 1.6 million distinct CDR3 sequences, about 31% of them found once; the top ten carry around 11%. With respect to this clonotype: Its antigen is currently unknown.

This sequence joins TRBV7-2 and TRBJ2-7, with 7 bases identical to TRBD2. The sample consisted of blood. This sequence was found in a woman aged 25 to 39 in good health. The CDR3 DNA follows: TGTGCCAGCAGCCGACGAGCGGGAACGGCCTACGAGCAGTACTTC. Its protein is CASSRRAGTAYEQYF.